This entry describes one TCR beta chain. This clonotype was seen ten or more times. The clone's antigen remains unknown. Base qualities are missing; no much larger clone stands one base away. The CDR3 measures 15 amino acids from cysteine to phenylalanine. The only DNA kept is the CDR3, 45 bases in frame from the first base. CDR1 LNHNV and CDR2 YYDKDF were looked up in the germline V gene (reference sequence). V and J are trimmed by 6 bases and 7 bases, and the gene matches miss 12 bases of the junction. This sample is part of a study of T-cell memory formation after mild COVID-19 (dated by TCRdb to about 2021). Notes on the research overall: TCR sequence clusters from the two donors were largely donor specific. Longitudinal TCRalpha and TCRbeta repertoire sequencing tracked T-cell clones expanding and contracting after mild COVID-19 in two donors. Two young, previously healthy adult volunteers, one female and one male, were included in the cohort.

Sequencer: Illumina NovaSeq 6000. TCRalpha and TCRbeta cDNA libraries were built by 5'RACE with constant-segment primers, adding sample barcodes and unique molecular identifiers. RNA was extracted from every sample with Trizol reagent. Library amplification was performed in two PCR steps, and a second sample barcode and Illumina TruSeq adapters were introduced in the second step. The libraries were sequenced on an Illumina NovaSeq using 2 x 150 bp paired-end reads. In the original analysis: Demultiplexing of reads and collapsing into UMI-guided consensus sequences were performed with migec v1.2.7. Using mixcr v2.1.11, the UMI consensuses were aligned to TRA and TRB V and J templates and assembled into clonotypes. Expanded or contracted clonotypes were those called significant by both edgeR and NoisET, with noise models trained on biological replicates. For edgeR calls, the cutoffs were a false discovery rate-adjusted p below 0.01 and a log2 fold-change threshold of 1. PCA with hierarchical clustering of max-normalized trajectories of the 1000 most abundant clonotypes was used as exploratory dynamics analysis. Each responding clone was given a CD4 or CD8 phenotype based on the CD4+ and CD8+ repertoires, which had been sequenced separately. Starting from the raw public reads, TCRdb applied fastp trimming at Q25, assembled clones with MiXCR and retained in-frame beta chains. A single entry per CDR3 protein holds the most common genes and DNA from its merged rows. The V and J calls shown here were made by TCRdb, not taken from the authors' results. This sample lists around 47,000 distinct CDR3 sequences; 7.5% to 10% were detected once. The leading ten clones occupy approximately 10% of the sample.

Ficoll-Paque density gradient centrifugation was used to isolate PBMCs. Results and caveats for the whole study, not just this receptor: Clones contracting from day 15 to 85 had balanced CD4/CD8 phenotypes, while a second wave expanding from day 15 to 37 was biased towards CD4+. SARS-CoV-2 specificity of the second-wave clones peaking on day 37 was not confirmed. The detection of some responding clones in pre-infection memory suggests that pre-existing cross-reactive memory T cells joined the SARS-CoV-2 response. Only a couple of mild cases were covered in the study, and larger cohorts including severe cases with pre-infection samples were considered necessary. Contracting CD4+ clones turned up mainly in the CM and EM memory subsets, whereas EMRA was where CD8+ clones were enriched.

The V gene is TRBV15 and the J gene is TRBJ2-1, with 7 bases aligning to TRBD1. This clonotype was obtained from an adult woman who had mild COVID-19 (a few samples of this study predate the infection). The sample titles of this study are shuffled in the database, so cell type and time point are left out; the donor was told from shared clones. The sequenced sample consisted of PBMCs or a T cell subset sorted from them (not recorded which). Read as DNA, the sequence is TGTGCCACCAGAGGGTCCGGGACAGCCTCAAATGAGCAGTTCTTC. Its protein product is CATRGSGTASNEQFF.